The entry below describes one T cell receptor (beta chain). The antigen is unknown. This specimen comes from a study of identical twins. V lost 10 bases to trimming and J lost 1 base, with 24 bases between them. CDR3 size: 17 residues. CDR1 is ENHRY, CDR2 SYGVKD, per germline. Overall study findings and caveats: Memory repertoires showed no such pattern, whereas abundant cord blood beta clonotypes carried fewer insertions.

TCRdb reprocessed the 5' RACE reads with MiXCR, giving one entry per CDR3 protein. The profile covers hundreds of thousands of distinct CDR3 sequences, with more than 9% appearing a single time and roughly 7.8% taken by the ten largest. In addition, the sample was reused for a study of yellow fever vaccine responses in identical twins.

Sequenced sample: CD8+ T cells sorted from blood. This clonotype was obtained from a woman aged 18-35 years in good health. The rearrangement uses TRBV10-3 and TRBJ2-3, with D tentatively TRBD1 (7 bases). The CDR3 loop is CATPGGSQRRGTDTQYF. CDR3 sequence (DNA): TGTGCCACCCCAGGGGGGAGCCAACGACGGGGCACAGATACGCAGTATTTT.